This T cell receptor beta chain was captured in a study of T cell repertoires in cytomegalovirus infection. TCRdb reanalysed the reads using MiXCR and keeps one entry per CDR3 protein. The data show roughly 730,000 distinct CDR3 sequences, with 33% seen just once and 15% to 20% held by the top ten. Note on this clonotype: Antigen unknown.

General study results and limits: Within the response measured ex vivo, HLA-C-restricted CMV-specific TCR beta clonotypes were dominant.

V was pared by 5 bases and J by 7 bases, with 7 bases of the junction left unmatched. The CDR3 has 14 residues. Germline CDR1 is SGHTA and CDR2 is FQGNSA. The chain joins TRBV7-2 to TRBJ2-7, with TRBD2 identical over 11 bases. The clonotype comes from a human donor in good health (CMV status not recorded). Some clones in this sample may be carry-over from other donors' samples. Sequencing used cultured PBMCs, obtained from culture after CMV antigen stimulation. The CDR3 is CASSATSGVGEQYF. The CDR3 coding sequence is TGTGCCAGCAGCGCGACTAGCGGGGTTGGAGAGCAGTACTTC.